One TCR beta chain is described in this entry. Its antigen is still unknown. Germline assignment: CDR1 GTSNPN and CDR2 SVGIG (reference sequence). Unmatched junction bases numbered 7, after V lost 8 bases and J lost 4 bases. The length of the CDR3 is 14 residues. The data were taken from a study of CD8+ T cells in alopecia areata. RNA extraction and reverse transcription yielded cDNA as sequencing template. Clones were sequenced by immunoSEQ multiplex PCR, and TCRdb holds only the in-frame ones, with some missing. The sample lists 98,000 or so clones, roughly 59% seen once, with more than 20% in the top ten. Study outcomes and limitations: Higher clonality was seen in lesional scalp than in normal scalp, especially in alopecia totalis/universalis. Besides other cells, scalp samples also yield sequences of resident alphabeta T cells from normal skin.

Sequences were obtained from CD8+ T cells sorted from blood. The source is a human donor in good health. The chain is built from TRBV30 and TRBJ2-6, with 8 nucleotides matching TRBD1. CDR3 sequence (DNA): TGTGCCGGGGTGACAGGGGTCGGGGCCAACGTCCTGACTTTC. Its protein product is CAGVTGVGANVLTF.